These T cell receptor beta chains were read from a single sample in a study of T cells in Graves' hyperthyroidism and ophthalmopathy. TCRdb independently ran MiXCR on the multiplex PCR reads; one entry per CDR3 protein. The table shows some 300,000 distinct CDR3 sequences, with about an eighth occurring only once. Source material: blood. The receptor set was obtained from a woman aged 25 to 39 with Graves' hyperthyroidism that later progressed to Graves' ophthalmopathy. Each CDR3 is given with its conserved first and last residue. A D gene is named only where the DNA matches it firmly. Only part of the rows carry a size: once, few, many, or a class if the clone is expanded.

TGTGCCAGCAGTTTTACAGGGAACCCGCCATTCTACGAGCAGTACTTC CASSFTGNPPFYEQYF TRBV6-1 - many TRBJ2-7 16
TGTGCCAGCAGTTACCTCGGGAGACTAGTACAGTTCTTC CASSYLGRLVQFF TRBV6-5 - - TRBJ2-1 13
TGTGCCAGTGCCGGGTTCCAAGAGACCCAGTACTTC CASAGFQETQYF TRBV28 - many TRBJ2-5 12
TGTGCCAGCAGTTTCACGGAGGGGCGTACTGAAGCTTTCTTT CASSFTEGRTEAFF TRBV12-3/TRBV12-4 - many TRBJ1-1 14
TGTGCCAGCAGTTTATTTCCAGCGGGAGTGGACACCGGGGAGCTGTTTTTT CASSLFPAGVDTGELFF TRBV27 TRBD2 - TRBJ2-2 17
TGTGCCAGCAGTTTAAAGAGCAACTATGGCTACACCTTC CASSLKSNYGYTF TRBV28 - many TRBJ1-2 13
TGTGCCAGCACCCCTCGAAGCAACTCATACAATGAGCAGTTCTTC CASTPRSNSYNEQFF TRBV12-3/TRBV12-4 - many TRBJ2-1 15
TGTGCCAGCCAGTTAGGCCGGGGGCTGTTCGAGGGCACTGAAGCTTTCTTT CASQLGRGLFEGTEAFF TRBV11-2 - many TRBJ1-1 17
TGTGCCAGCAGCGTCACAGATTACACTGAAGCTTTCTTT CASSVTDYTEAFF TRBV5-5 - many TRBJ1-1 13
TGTGCCAGCGGAGGATGGGAGCCCGGGGAGCTGTTTTTT CASGGWEPGELFF TRBV12-3/TRBV12-4 - few TRBJ2-2 13
TGTGCCAGCAGCACTAGCGGGATGGCAGATACGCAGTATTTT CASSTSGMADTQYF TRBV7-2 TRBD2 few TRBJ2-3 14
TGCAGTGCCCGACTGCAGGGGGCGTATGGCAATCAGCCCCAGCATTTT CSARLQGAYGNQPQHF TRBV20-1 TRBD1 - TRBJ1-5 16
TGTGCCAGCAGCCCATCCCTCCGGTATGAGCAGTTCTTC CASSPSLRYEQFF TRBV7-9 - many TRBJ2-1 13
TGTGCCAGCAGTAAAGGGACTAGCAAGTATTTT CASSKGTSKYF TRBV6-1 TRBD2 few TRBJ2-3 11
TGTGCCAGCAGCCAAGAGTGGGAACACATTCAGTACTTC CASSQEWEHIQYF TRBV3-1 - many TRBJ2-4 13
TGTGCCAGCAGGCTGCGGAGATACACAGATACGCAGTATTTT CASRLRRYTDTQYF TRBV6-1 - many TRBJ2-3 14
TGTGCCAGCAGCGAACCGGGACTAGCGGGAGCGAACACCGGGGAGCTGTTTTTT CASSEPGLAGANTGELFF TRBV6-1 TRBD2 - TRBJ2-2 18
TGTGCCAGCGCCCCCGGGGGCTCGGGCTCCTACGAGCAGTACTTC CASAPGGSGSYEQYF TRBV28 - few TRBJ2-7 15
TGTGCCAGCAGTCTGACAGGGGGCCTCACTGAAGCTTTCTTT CASSLTGGLTEAFF TRBV27 TRBD1 many TRBJ1-1 14
TGCAGTGCTAGGCTCGACTATGGCTACACCTTC CSARLDYGYTF TRBV20-1 - few TRBJ1-2 11
TGTGCCAGCAGTTATGGGAGACTAGCCGCGGCGACTAGGGAAGCTTTCTTT CASSYGRLAAATREAFF TRBV6-1 - many TRBJ1-1 17
TGTGCCAGCAGGACTGCCCCCGGGGAGTCTGCCTATGGCTACACCTTC CASRTAPGESAYGYTF TRBV5-5 - many TRBJ1-2 16
TGCAGTTCTTCTCGGGGGCTCCGGGGCACAGATACGCAGTATTTT CSSSRGLRGTDTQYF TRBV29-1 - many TRBJ2-3 15
TGTGCCTCAAAGGAGGCGAGCAACACTGAAGCTTTCTTT CASKEASNTEAFF TRBV10-3 - many TRBJ1-1 13
TGTGCCAGCAGCCAGAACGGACTTTTCGCTTCCTACGAGCAGTACTTC CASSQNGLFASYEQYF TRBV14 - few TRBJ2-7 16
TGTGCCAGCAGCTTAGCGTCGCTAGCGGGAGGAGATACGCAGTATTTT CASSLASLAGGDTQYF TRBV7-9 TRBD2 many TRBJ2-3 16
TGTGCCATCGGACAAACGAACACTGAAGCTTTCTTT CAIGQTNTEAFF TRBV10-3 - many TRBJ1-1 12
TGTGCCAGCTGGGACGGGACAGTGAGTGGGCAACACAATGAGCAGTTCTTC CASWDGTVSGQHNEQFF TRBV19 TRBD1 few TRBJ2-1 17
TGTGCCAGCAGTCTGGGCTCCGGGGCTAATTCACCCCTCCACTTT CASSLGSGANSPLHF TRBV6-1 - - TRBJ1-6 15
TGTGCCTGGAGGAGAGGAGGACCTTCTAGCACAGATACGCAGTATTTT CAWRRGGPSSTDTQYF TRBV30 - many TRBJ2-3 16
TGTGCCAGCAGTCGTCCGGGACCTAGCGCCCATAGCTCCTACGAGCAGTACTTC CASSRPGPSAHSSYEQYF TRBV28 - - TRBJ2-7 18
TGTGCCAGCAGCTTAAAGGGGAGGAGTAGCAATCAGCCCCAGCATTTT CASSLKGRSSNQPQHF TRBV7-2 - many TRBJ1-5 16
TGCAGTGCTAAGATCGCGGGAGTCTTGGAGAATGAGCAGTTCTTC CSAKIAGVLENEQFF TRBV20-1 TRBD2 - TRBJ2-1 15
TGCAGTGCTCGAAGGGGGTGGATGGTCTTCCGAGGGGGTGATCCAGATACGCAGTATTTT CSARRGWMVFRGGDPDTQYF TRBV20-1 - - TRBJ2-3 20
TGTGCCAGCAGTGTGGGGGCGCATTATGGCTACACCTTC CASSVGAHYGYTF TRBV6-2/TRBV6-3 - few TRBJ1-2 13
TGTGCCAGCAGAGCCGGGACAGGGGGCAAAGATACGCAGTATTTT CASRAGTGGKDTQYF TRBV3-1 TRBD1 - TRBJ2-3 15
TGTGCCAGCAGCCCGCGTCTGGTATCCCAAGAGACCCAGTACTTC CASSPRLVSQETQYF TRBV7-8 - many TRBJ2-5 15
TGTGCCACAGAGACGTCCTACAATGAGCAGTTCTTC CATETSYNEQFF TRBV27 - - TRBJ2-1 12
TGCGCCAGCAGCCAACGAGGCGCTTACGAGCAGTACTTC CASSQRGAYEQYF TRBV4-1 - few TRBJ2-7 13
TGTGCCAGCAGCCAAGAGTACGGACAGGCTAATGAGCAGTTCTTC CASSQEYGQANEQFF TRBV3-1 TRBD1 many TRBJ2-1 15
TGTGCCAGCAGCCAAGAAGGAGGCAACTATGGCTACACCTTC CASSQEGGNYGYTF TRBV3-1 - few TRBJ1-2 14
TGTGCCAGCAGCCCTGAATTAAGAACAGATACGCAGTATTTT CASSPELRTDTQYF TRBV5-4 - few TRBJ2-3 14
TGTGCCAGCAGCCAAGCCTCCTGGGAGTCCCCAGAGACCCAGTACTTC CASSQASWESPETQYF TRBV14 - - TRBJ2-5 16
TGTGCCAGTAGTTCTGCCGGGAGAGTGACAGATACGCAGTATTTT CASSSAGRVTDTQYF TRBV19 - - TRBJ2-3 15
TGTGCCAGCAGCTTGTCACCCGAACCTTACAATGAGCAGTTCTTC CASSLSPEPYNEQFF TRBV7-9 - many TRBJ2-1 15
TGTGCCAGCAGCCCTGGGACTAGCGTATACCAAGAGACCCAGTACTTC CASSPGTSVYQETQYF TRBV11-3 TRBD2 - TRBJ2-5 16
TGTGCCAGCAGTAGACAGTTACTCAATCAGCCCCAGCATTTT CASSRQLLNQPQHF TRBV12-3/TRBV12-4 - many TRBJ1-5 14
TGTGCCACCAGTGATGCCTGGACAGGGTTCCATGGCTACACCTTC CATSDAWTGFHGYTF TRBV24-1 TRBD1 many TRBJ1-2 15